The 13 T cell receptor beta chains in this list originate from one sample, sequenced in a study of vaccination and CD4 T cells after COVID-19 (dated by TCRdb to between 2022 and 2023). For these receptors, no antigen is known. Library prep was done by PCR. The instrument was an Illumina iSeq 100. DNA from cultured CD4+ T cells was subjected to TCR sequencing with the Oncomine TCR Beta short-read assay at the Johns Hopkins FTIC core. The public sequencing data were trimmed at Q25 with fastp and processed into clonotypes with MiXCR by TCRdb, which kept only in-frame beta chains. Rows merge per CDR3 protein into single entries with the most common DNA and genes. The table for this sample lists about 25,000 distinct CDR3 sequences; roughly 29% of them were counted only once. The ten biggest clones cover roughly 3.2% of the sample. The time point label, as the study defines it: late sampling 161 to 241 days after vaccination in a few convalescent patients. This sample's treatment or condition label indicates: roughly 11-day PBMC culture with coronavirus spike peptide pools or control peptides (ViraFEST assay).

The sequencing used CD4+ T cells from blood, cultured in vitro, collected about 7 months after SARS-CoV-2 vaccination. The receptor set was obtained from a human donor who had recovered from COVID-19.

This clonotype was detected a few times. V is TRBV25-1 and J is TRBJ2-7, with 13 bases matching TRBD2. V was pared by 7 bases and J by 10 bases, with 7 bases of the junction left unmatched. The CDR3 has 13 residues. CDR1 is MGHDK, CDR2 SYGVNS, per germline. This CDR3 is CASTGLAGAGQYF. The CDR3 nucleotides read TGTGCCAGCACAGGACTAGCGGGGGCAGGACAGTACTTC.

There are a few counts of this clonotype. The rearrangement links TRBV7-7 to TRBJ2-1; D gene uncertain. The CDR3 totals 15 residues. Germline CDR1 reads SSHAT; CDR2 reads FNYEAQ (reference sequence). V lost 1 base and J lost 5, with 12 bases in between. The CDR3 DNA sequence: TGTGCCAGCAGCTTAGGGCCGAATAGTGACAATGAGCAGTTCTTC. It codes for CASSLGPNSDNEQFF.

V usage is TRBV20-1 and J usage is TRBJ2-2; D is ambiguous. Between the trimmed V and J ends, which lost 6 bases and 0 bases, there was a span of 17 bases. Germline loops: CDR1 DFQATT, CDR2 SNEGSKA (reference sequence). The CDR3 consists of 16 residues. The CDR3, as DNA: TGCAGTGCCGCGACTCTACAATCATCGAACACCGGGGAGCTGTTTTTT. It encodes CSAATLQSSNTGELFF.

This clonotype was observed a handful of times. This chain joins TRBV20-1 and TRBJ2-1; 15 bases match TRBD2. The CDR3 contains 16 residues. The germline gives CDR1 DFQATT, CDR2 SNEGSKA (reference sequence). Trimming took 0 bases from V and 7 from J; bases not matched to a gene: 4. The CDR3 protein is CSARDGGTSGRNEQFF. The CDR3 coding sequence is TGCAGTGCTAGAGATGGAGGGACTAGCGGGAGGAATGAGCAGTTCTTC.

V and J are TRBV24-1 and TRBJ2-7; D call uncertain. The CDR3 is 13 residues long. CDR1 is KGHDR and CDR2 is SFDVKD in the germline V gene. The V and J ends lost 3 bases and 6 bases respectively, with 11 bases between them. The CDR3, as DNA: TGTGCCACCAGTGATGAGTTGAATGGCGAGCAGTACTTC. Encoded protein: CATSDELNGEQYF.

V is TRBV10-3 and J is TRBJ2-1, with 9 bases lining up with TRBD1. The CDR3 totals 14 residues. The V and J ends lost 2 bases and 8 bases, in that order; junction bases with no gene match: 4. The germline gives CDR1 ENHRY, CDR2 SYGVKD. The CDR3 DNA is TGTGCCATCAGTGAGGGACAGGGGAGGGATGAGCAGTTCTTC. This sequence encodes CAISEGQGRDEQFF.

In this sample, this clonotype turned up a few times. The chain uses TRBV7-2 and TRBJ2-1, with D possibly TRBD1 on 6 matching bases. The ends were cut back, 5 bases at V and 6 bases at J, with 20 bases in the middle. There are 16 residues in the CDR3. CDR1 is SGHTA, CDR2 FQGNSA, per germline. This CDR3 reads CASSLSGSGVGNEQFF. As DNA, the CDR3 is TGTGCCAGCAGCCTCTCCGGGTCAGGGGTCGGCAATGAGCAGTTCTTC.

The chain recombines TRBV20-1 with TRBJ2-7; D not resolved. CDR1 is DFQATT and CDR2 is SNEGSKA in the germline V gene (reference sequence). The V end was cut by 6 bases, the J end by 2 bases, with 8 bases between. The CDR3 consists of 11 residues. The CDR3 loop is CSAVTAYEQYF. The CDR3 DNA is TGCAGTGCGGTAACGGCCTACGAGCAGTACTTC.

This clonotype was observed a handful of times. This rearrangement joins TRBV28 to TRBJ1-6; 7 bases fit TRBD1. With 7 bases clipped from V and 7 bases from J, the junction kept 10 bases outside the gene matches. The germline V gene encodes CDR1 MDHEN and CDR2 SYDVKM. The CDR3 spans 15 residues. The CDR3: CASNAEQGTNSPLHF. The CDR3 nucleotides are TGTGCCAGCAACGCTGAACAGGGGACGAATTCACCCCTCCACTTT. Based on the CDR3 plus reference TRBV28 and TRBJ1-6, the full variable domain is DVKVTQSSRYLVKRTGEKVFLECVQDMDHENMFWYRQDPGLGLRLIYFSYDVKMKEKGDIPEGYSVSREKKERFSLILESASTNQTSMYLCASNAEQGTNSPLHFGNGTRLTVT.

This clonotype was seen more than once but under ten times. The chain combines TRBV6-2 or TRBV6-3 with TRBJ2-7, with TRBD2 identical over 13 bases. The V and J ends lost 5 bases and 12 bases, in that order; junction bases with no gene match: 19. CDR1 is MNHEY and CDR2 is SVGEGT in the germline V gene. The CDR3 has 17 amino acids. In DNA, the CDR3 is TGTGCCAGCAGTAGCCAAGCCCCGGGACTAGCGGGAAAGGGATCGTACTTC. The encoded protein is CASSSQAPGLAGKGSYF.

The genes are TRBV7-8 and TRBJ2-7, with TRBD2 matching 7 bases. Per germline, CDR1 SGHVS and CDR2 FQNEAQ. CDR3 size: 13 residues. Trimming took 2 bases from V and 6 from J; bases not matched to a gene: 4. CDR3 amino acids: CASSLLRELEQYF. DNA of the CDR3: TGTGCCAGCAGCTTACTGCGGGAGCTCGAGCAGTACTTC.

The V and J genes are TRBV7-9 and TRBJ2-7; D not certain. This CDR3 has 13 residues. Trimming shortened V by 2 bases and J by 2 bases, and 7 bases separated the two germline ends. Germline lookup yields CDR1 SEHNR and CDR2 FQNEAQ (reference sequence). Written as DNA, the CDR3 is TGTGCCAGCAGCTTATTACAGACCTACGAGCAGTACTTC. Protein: CASSLLQTYEQYF.

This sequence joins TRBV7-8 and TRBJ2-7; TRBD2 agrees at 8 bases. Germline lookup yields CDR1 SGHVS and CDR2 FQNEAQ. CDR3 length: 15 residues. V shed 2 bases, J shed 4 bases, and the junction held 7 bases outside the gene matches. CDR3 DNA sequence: TGTGCCAGCAGCTTACCCGGGGGGGTTGGGTACGAGCAGTACTTC. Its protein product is CASSLPGGVGYEQYF.